The 8 T cell receptor beta chains in this list originate from one sample, sequenced in a study of monozygotic twins with inflammatory bowel disease. TCRdb derives one entry per CDR3 protein from the 5' RACE reads, leaving out DNA. Its table records approximately 390,000 distinct CDR3 sequences. Sequenced: blood. Receptors were obtained from a human donor with ulcerative colitis or Crohn's disease, or a healthy co-twin of an affected twin (not recorded which).

The rearrangement links TRBV19 to TRBJ2-1; absent DNA, TCRdb's TRBD1 call cannot be checked. Germline values: CDR1 LNHDA, CDR2 SQIVND (reference sequence). The CDR3 length is 15 residues. The CDR3 sequence is CASSARWGARNEQFF.

The V call is TRBV7-9, the J call TRBJ2-1; the TCRdb D gene call, TRBD1, has no DNA to confirm it. The CDR3 runs 14 residues. Germline-derived CDR1 and CDR2 are SEHNR and FQNEAQ (reference sequence). CDR3 protein: CASSFGQAWEEQFF. Using reference TRBV7-9 and TRBJ2-1 for the parts outside the CDR3, the full variable domain is DTGVSQNPRHKITKRGQNVTFRCDPISEHNRLYWYRQTLGQGPEFLTYFQNEAQLEKSRLLSDRFSAERPKGSFSTLEIQRTEQGDSAMYLCASSFGQAWEEQFFGPGTRLTVL.

J is TRBJ2-5 and V is TRBV20-1; TCRdb selects TRBD2, and the lack of DNA leaves this call unchecked. From germline, CDR1 is DFQATT and CDR2 SNEGSKA (reference sequence). There are 14 residues in the CDR3. The CDR3 loop is CSAAGGLLQETQYF.

J is TRBJ2-3 and V is TRBV20-1. The CDR3 contains 13 residues. Germline V gene lookup returns CDR1 DFQATT and CDR2 SNEGSKA (reference sequence). The CDR3 reads CSARPRGTDTQYF.

This CDR3 is CSFSSSYNEQFF. The chain has TRBV29-1 and TRBJ2-1. This CDR3 comprises 12 residues. Germline V gene data show CDR1 as SQVTM and CDR2 as ANQGSEA.

This rearrangement joins TRBV5-4 to TRBJ2-5; TCRdb indicates TRBD2, and absent DNA this call remains unverified. Germline values: CDR1 SGHNT, CDR2 YYREEE (reference sequence). The CDR3 is 16 amino acids. The CDR3 region is CASSRLAGVRQETQYF. Drawing the rest from reference TRBV5-4 and TRBJ2-5, the complete variable domain is ETGVTQSPTHLIKTRGQQVTLRCSSQSGHNTVSWYQQALGQGPQFIFQYYREEENGRGNFPPRFSGLQFPNYSSELNVNALELDDSALYLCASSRLAGVRQETQYFGPGTRLLVL.

This chain links TRBV12-3 or TRBV12-4 with TRBJ1-2; TCRdb's D gene call, TRBD1, goes unchecked for lack of DNA. The CDR3 spans 11 residues. The CDR3 loop is CASSWGIGYTF.

The chain couples TRBV15 to TRBJ2-2. The CDR3 is made up of 13 amino acids. Germline values: CDR1 LNHNV, CDR2 YYDKDF (reference sequence). CDR3 residues: CATSNVFTGELFF.